This TCR beta chain was sequenced for a study of beta chain features in type 1 diabetes. This clone was recorded a few times. The antigen is unknown. cDNA synthesis used the whole RNA isolate, giving expressed TCRB sequences. Profiling relied on immunoSEQ multiplex PCR, and the TCRdb table lists in-frame clones only, not all of them. The sample has nearly 350,000 clones; 7% to 10% are singletons. The CDR3 consists of 16 residues. CDR1 and CDR2 from the germline V gene are MGHRA and YSYEKL. V shed 0 bases, J shed 8 bases, and the junction held 8 bases outside the gene matches. Regarding the study as a whole: It was among patients, rather than healthy donors, that naive, central memory and Treg TCRB repertoires appeared more similar. Insertions were fewer and deletions more numerous at VDJ junctions in type 1 diabetes patients. Shorter TCRB CDR3s, moderately but significantly so, marked every one of the four CD4+ subsets in Type 1 diabetes patients.

Naive, central memory, regulatory and stem cell-like memory cells within the CD4+ compartment were sorted using CD45RO/CCR7/CD25/CD127/CD95/CD27. V gene TRBV4-1 combines with J gene TRBJ1-4; 8 bases match TRBD1. The clonotype comes from a man under 40 with type 1 diabetes. The specimen was central memory CD4+ T cells from blood. CDR3 amino acids: CASSQDQGRGQEKLFF. The CDR3 nucleotides read TGCGCCAGCAGCCAAGATCAAGGCAGGGGGCAAGAAAAACTGTTTTTT.